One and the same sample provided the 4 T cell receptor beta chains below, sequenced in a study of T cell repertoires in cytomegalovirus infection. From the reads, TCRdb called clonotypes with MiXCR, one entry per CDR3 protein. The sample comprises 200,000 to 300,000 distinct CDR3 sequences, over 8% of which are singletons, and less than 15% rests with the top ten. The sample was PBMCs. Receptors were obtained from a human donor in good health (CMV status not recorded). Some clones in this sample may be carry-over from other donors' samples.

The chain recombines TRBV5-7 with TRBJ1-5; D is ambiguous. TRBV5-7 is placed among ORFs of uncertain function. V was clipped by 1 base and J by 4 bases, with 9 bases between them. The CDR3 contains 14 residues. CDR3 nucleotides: TGTGCCAGCAGCTTGTTGTCCGGGAATCAGCCCCAGCATTTT. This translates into CASSLLSGNQPQHF.

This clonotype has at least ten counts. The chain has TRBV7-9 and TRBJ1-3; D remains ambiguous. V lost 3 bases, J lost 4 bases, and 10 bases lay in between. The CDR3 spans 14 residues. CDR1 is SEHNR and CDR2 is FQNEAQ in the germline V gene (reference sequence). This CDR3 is CASSLVGLGNTIYF. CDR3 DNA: TGTGCCAGCAGCTTGGTGGGGTTGGGAAACACCATATATTTT.

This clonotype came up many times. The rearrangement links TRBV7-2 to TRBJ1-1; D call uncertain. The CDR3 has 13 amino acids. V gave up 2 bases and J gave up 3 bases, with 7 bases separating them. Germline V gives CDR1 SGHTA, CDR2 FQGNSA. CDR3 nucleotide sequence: TGTGCCAGCAGCTTAAGTCCGTACACTGAAGCTTTCTTT. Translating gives CASSLSPYTEAFF.

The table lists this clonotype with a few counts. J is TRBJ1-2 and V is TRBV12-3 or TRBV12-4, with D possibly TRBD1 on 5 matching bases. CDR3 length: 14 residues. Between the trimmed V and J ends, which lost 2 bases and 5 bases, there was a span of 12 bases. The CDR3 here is CASSLRDGGYGYTF. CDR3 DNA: TGTGCCAGCAGTTTACGGGACGGTGGTTATGGCTACACCTTC.